This T cell receptor (beta chain) originates from a study of Ad26.COV2.S vaccination and SARS-CoV-2 variants. For the study at large: In the study, Ad26.COV2.S was injected intramuscularly once, or twice 56 days apart.

Treatment in this sample: roughly 20 received Ad26.COV2.S at low or high dose, single or two shots; 5 received placebo; per-sample allocation not given. Sample collection was performed on day 63 after the first vaccine or placebo injection. The donor was a Boston adult aged 18-55 years. Expressing Wuhan-strain SARS-CoV-2 spike, an Ad26 vector served as the vaccine. Worth noting for this clone: Its antigen is not known.

Germline lookup yields CDR1 LNHDA and CDR2 SQIVND (reference sequence). Trimming shortened V by 2 bases and J by 4 bases, and 8 bases separated the two germline ends. CDR3 size: 13 residues. Produced via immunoSEQ multiplex PCR; TCRdb's table is partial and in-frame only. The sample includes roughly 500,000 clones, about 83% seen only once; the top ten take 9.5% to 15%. Study findings and constraints: Vaccine and placebo recipients had similar non-spike TCR breadth.

The sequence came from a person between 18 and 60 years old who received the Ad26.COV2.S COVID-19 vaccine or a placebo. This sample comprised peripheral blood, obtained in a trial of Ad26.COV2.S vaccine versus placebo. The chain is built from TRBV19 and TRBJ1-1, with D tentatively TRBD1 (6 bases). This chain's CDR3 is CASSILRGTEAFF. The CDR3 region has the DNA TGTGCCAGTAGTATACTCAGGGGCACTGAAGCTTTCTTT.